The 15 T cell receptor beta chains presented below share a single source sample, sequenced in a study of blood T cells in healthy people across ages. The authors ran a second PCR of about 6 to 11 cycles using a sample-barcoded 5' primer and a J-beta primer mix. TCRdb recomputed calls from the 5' RACE reads with MiXCR, one row per CDR3 protein. The sample includes 700,000 or so distinct CDR3 sequences, about 20% of them seen just once. The sequencing sample was made of blood. The receptors stem from a man aged 65 to 79 in good health.

This clonotype has at least ten counts. V is TRBV7-9 and J is TRBJ2-1; 8 positions match TRBD2. CDR3 length: 16 amino acids. Germline CDR1 reads SEHNR; CDR2 reads FQNEAQ (reference sequence). Germline trimming cut 2 bases from V and 7 bases from J; bases unmatched to any gene: 10. CDR3 sequence reads: CASSLWGGTSRNEQFF. The CDR3 bases are TGTGCCAGCAGCTTATGGGGGGGGACTAGTAGGAATGAGCAGTTCTTC.

This clonotype was seen a few times. V usage is TRBV20-1 and J usage is TRBJ2-5, with 7 bases fitting TRBD2. The J call may be wrong; the DNA end is better matched by TRBJ2-7. CDR1 and CDR2 (germline): DFQATT, SNEGSKA (reference sequence). CDR3 length: 14 amino acids. The CDR3 spells CSARPAGSSYEQYF. CDR3 nucleotide sequence: TGCAGTGCTAGACCAGCGGGGAGCTCCTACGAGCAGTACTTC.

This clonotype was observed a handful of times. The rearrangement links TRBV7-9 to TRBJ2-3; D not certain. Germline assignment: CDR1 SEHNR and CDR2 FQNEAQ (reference sequence). The CDR3 is 16 residues long. V gave up 7 bases and J gave up 0 bases, with 17 bases separating them. This CDR3 reads CASTISAGASTDTQYF. In DNA, the CDR3 is TGTGCCAGCACCATATCGGCAGGCGCTAGCACAGATACGCAGTATTTT. The whole variable domain, filled in from reference TRBV7-9 and TRBJ2-3, reads DTGVSQNPRHKITKRGQNVTFRCDPISEHNRLYWYRQTLGQGPEFLTYFQNEAQLEKSRLLSDRFSAERPKGSFSTLEIQRTEQGDSAMYLCASTISAGASTDTQYFGPGTRLTVL.

The V call is TRBV5-1, the J call TRBJ2-3; TRBD2 matches 11 bases. The CDR3 totals 15 residues. Germline values: CDR1 SGHRS, CDR2 YFSETQ. The V and J ends lost 2 bases and 5 bases, in that order; junction bases with no gene match: 4. DNA for the CDR3: TGCGCCAGCAGCTTTACTAGCGGGGGAAGAGATACGCAGTATTTT. Protein product: CASSFTSGGRDTQYF.

The rearrangement uses TRBV20-1 and TRBJ2-7, with D perhaps matching TRBD1 (5 bases). This CDR3 region has 15 residues. Germline V gene data show CDR1 as DFQATT and CDR2 as SNEGSKA (reference sequence). The germline V and J ends were trimmed by 0 bases and 3 bases, with 15 bases remaining between them. The CDR3 sequence is CSARDQAGFNYEQYF. In DNA form, the CDR3 reads TGCAGTGCTAGAGATCAGGCAGGGTTTAACTACGAGCAGTACTTC.

This clonotype was observed a handful of times. The chain combines TRBV7-6 with TRBJ2-5; D unresolved. The J call may be faulty, since TRBJ2-7 better matches the DNA end. Germline V gene data show CDR1 as SGHVS and CDR2 as FNYEAQ. The CDR3 has 14 amino acids. CDR3 in DNA: TGTGCCAGCAGCTTGACCTATCGTTCCTACGAGCAGTACTTC. It is translated as CASSLTYRSYEQYF.

This clonotype was seen at least ten times. V is TRBV15 and J is TRBJ1-2, with D unclear. Germline CDR1 LNHNV, CDR2 YYDKDF (reference sequence). V was trimmed by 1 base and J by 2 bases, leaving 8 bases between them. CDR3 length equals 14 residues. The CDR3, as DNA: TGTGCCACCAGCAGAGCTGGAGTGAACTATGGCTACACCTTC. Translation: CATSRAGVNYGYTF.

A word on this clonotype: A much larger clone is a single base away; this may be a read error. The CDR3 sequence is CASSVQPSTYNEQFF. The CDR3 coding sequence is TGTGCCAGCAGCGTCCAGCCCTCCACCTACAATGAGCAGTTCTTC. V gene TRBV3-1 combines with J gene TRBJ2-1; no clear D. The V gene's germline CDR1 is LGHDT and CDR2 YNNKEL (reference sequence). CDR3 length: 15 residues. Trimming cost V 5 bases and J 2 bases, with 13 bases left between them.

This clonotype was observed a handful of times. The chain carries TRBV11-2 and TRBJ1-1; the D is unclear. Trimming took 3 bases from V and 3 from J, leaving 8 bases between them. The CDR3 has 13 amino acids. In germline, CDR1 is SGHAT, CDR2 FQNNGV. CDR3 nucleotides: TGTGCCAGCAGCTTCCAGGTCTACACTGAAGCTTTCTTT. This codes for CASSFQVYTEAFF. Filled out from reference TRBV11-2 and TRBJ1-1, the complete variable domain reads EAGVAQSPRYKIIEKRQSVAFWCNPISGHATLYWYQQILGQGPKLLIQFQNNGVVDDSQLPKDRFSAERLKGVDSTLKIQPAKLEDSAVYLCASSFQVYTEAFFGQGTRLTVV.

J is TRBJ2-7 and V is TRBV5-1; D is perhaps TRBD2 (5 bases). The V and J ends lost 3 bases and 5 bases respectively, with 18 bases between them. CDR1 SGHRS and CDR2 YFSETQ come from the germline V gene. The CDR3 loop spans 15 amino acids. CDR3 region: CASSSGSEINHEQYV. CDR3 nucleotide sequence: TGCGCCAGCAGCTCGGGATCCGAAATTAACCACGAGCAGTACGTC.

The table lists this clonotype with many counts. The chain links TRBV28 to TRBJ2-7; possibly TRBD1 for D (5 bases). The CDR3 is 11 amino acids. Germline CDR1 is MDHEN and CDR2 is SYDVKM. V was pared by 8 bases and J by 9 bases, with 14 bases between. The CDR3 reads CASFGNDRQYF. Written as DNA, the CDR3 is TGTGCCAGCTTTGGGAACGACAGGCAGTACTTC.

In its sample, this clonotype was seen a few times. The V call is TRBV18, the J call TRBJ1-1, with TRBD1 matching 10 bases. Trimming removed 4 bases from V and 0 bases from J; junction bases left unmatched: 8. Germline CDR1 and CDR2: KGHSH and LQKENI. The CDR3 totals 17 residues. The CDR3 region has the DNA TGTGCCAGCTCACTCGGGACAGGGGTTGCGATGAACACTGAAGCTTTCTTT. Its translation is CASSLGTGVAMNTEAFF.

This rearrangement joins TRBV7-8 to TRBJ2-1; D possibly corresponds to TRBD2 (5 bases). V gave up 1 base and J gave up 9 bases, with 13 bases separating them. Germline CDR1 reads SGHVS; CDR2 reads FQNEAQ. CDR3 length equals 14 residues. The CDR3 is CASSLGSGSTEQFF. The CDR3 nucleotides are TGTGCCAGCAGCTTAGGAAGCGGTAGCACTGAGCAGTTCTTC.

The V and J genes are TRBV4-2 and TRBJ2-7, with TRBD2 identical over 7 bases. The CDR3 extends over 15 amino acids. Trimming removed 1 base from V and 0 bases from J; junction bases left unmatched: 3. The germline V gene encodes CDR1 LGHNA and CDR2 YNFKEQ. The CDR3 reads CASSQGLAVSYEQYF. In DNA, the CDR3 is TGTGCCAGCAGCCAAGGACTAGCAGTCTCCTACGAGCAGTACTTC.

This sequence joins TRBV14 and TRBJ2-2; either TRBD1 or TRBD2 may supply D (5 bases each). Trimming stripped 1 base from V and 1 base from J, with 13 bases between. CDR3 length equals 17 residues. Per the germline V gene, CDR1 is SGHDN and CDR2 is FVKESK. In DNA form, the CDR3 reads TGTGCCAGCAGCCAAGGAGGGGACGGATGGAACACCGGGGAGCTGTTTTTT. Translation: CASSQGGDGWNTGELFF. The full variable domain, in which reference TRBV14 and TRBJ2-2 provide the parts outside the CDR3, is EAGVTQFPSHSVIEKGQTVTLRCDPISGHDNLYWYRRVMGKEIKFLLHFVKESKQDESGMPNNRFLAERTGGTYSTLKVQPAELEDSGVYFCASSQGGDGWNTGELFFGEGSRLTVL.